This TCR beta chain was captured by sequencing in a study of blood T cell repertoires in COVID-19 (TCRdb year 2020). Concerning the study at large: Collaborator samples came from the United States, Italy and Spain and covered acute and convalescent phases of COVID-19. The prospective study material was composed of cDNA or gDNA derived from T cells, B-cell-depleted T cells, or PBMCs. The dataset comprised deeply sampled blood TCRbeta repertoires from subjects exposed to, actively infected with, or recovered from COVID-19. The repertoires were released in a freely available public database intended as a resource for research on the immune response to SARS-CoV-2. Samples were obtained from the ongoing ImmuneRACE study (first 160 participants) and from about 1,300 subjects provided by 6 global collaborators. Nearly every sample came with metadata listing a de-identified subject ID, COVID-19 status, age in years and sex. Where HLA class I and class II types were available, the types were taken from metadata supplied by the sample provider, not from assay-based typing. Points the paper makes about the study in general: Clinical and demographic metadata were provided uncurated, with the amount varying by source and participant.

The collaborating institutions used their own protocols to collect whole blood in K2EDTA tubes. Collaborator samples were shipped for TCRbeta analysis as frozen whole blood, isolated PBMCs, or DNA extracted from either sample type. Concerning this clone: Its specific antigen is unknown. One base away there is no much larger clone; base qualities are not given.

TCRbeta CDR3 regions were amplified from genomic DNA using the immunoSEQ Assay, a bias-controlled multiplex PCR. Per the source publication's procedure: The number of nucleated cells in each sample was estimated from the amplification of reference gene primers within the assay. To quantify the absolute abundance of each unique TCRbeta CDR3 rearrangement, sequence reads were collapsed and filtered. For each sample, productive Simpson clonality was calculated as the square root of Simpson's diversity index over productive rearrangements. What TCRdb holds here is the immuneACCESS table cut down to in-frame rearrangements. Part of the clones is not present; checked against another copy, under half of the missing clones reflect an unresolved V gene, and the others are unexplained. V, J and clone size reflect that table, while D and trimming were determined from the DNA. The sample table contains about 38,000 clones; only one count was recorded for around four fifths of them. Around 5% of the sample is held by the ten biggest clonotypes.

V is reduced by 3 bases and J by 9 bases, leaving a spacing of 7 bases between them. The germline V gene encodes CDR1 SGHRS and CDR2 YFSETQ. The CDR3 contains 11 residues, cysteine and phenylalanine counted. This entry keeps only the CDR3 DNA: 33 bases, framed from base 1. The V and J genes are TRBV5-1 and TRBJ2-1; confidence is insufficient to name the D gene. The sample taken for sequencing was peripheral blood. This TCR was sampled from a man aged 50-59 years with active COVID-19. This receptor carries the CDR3 CASSSAIEQFF. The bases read TGCGCCAGCAGCTCAGCGATTGAGCAGTTCTTC.